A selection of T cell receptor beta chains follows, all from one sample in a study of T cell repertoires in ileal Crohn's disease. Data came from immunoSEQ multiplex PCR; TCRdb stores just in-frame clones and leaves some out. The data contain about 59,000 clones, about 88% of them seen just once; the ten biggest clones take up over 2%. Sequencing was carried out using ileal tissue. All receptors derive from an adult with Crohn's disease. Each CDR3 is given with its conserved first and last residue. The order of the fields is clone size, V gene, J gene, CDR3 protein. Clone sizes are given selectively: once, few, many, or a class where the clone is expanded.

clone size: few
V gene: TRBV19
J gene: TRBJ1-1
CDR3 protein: CASSIEVNTEAFF

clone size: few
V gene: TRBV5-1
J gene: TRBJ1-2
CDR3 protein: CASSQAGDYGYTF

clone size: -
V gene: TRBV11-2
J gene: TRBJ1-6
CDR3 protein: CASSRDLDRSPLHF

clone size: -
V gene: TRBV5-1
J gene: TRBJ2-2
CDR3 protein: CASSLEGPVADGELFF

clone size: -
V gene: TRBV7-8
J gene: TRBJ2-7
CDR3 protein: CASSLQGAGAYEQYF

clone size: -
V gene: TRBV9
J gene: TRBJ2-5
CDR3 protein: CASSVGGLQETQYF

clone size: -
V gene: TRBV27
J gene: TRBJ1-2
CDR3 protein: CASSQEGRYGYTF

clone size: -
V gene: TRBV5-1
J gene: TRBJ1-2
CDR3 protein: CASSLRGESYGYTF

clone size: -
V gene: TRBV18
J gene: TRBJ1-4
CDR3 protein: CASSLGQEREKLFF

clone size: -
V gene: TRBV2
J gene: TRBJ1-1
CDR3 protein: CASSTQGSNTEAFF

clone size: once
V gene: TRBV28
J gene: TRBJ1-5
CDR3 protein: CASRTGSNQPQHF

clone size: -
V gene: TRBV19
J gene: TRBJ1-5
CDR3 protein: CASSTRGQGGNQPQHF

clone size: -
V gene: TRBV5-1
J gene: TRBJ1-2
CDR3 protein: CASRPPGSYGYTF

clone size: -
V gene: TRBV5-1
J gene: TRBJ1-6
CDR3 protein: CASRVSDNSPLHF

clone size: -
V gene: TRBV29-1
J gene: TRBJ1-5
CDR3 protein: CSVDTGNNQPQHF

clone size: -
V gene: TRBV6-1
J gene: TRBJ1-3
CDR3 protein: CASNPTGPTGNTIYF

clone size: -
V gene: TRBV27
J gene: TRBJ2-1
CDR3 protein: CASRLEPISYNEQFF

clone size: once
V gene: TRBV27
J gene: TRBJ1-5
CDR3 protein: CASSPQQGGNQPQHF

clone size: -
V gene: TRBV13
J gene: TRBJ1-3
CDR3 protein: CASSIPGTGGTIYF

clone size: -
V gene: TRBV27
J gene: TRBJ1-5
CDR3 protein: CASQGGRTVFFSNQPQHF

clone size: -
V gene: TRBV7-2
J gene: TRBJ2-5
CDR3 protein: CASSPGGGLWQETQYF

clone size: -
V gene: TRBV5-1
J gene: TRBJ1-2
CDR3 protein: CASSLGRQGDYGYTF

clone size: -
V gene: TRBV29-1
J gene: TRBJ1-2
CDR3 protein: CSVQTGETYGYTF

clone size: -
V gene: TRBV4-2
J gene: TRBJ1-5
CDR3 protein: CASSQDAGNNQPQHF

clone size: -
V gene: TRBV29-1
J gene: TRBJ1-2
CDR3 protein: CSVGTGDAVGYGYTF

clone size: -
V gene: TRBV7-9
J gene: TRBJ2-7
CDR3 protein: CASSLPSSYEQYF

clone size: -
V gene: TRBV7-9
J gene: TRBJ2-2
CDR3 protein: CASSRQRGLNTGELFF

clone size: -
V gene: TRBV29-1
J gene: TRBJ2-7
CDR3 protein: CSVLVPALLYEQYF

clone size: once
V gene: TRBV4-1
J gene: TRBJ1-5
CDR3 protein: CASRLTGEGQPQHF

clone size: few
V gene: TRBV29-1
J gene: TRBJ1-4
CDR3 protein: CSVLVGGAATNEKLFF

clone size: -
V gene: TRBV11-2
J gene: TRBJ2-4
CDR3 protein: CASSLKTTVKNIQYF

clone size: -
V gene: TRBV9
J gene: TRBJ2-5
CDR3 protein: CASSARYRGETQYF

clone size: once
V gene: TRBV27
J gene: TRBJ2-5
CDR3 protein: CASSKGTGVRTPQETQYF

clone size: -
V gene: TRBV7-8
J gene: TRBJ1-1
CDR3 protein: CASSLLRNTEAFF

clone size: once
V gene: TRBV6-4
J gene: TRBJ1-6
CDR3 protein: CASSEGSGRYSPLHF

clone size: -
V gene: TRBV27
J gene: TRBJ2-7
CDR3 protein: CASSLAGNYEQYF

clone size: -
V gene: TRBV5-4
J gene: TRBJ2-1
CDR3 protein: CASSWGTGINEQFF

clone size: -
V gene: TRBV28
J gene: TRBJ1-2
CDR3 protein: CASSSPGGGGYTF

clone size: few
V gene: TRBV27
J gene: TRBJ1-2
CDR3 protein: CASSLNTGAGGYTF

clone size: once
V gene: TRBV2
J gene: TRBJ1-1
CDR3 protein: CASSPRAGGNTEAFF

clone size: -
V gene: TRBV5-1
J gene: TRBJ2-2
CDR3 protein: CASSSINRVANTGELFF

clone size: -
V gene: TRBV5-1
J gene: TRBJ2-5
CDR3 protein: CASSLTGGSGQETQYF

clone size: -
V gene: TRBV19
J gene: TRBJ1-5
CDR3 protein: CASRTADYSNQPQHF

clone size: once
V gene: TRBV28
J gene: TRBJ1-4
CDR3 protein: CASTGPNEKLFF